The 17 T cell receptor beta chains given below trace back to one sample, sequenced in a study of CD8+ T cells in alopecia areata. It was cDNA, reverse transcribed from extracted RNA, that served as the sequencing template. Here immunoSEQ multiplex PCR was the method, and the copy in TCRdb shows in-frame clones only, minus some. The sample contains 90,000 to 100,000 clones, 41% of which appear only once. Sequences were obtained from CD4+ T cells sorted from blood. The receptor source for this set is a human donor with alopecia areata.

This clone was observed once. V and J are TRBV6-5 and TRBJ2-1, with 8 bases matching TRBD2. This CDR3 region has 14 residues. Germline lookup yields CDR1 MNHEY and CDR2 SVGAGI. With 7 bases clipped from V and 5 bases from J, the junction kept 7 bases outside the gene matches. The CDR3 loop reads CASKTSEKHNEQFF. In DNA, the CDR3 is TGTGCCAGCAAGACTAGCGAGAAACACAATGAGCAGTTCTTC.

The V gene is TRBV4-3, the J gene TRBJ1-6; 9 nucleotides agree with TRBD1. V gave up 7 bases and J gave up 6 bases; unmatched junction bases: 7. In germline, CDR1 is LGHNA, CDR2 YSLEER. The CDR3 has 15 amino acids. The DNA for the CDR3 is TGCGCCAGCACCTTAGGGACAGGGAGTAATTCACCCCTCCACTTT. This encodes CASTLGTGSNSPLHF.

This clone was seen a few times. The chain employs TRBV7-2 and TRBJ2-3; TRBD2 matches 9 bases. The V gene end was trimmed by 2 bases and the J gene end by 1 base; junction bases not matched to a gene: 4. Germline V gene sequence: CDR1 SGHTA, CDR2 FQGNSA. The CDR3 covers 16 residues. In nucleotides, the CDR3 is TGTGCCAGCAGCTTATGGGGACTAGCCCGCACAGATACGCAGTATTTT. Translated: CASSLWGLARTDTQYF.

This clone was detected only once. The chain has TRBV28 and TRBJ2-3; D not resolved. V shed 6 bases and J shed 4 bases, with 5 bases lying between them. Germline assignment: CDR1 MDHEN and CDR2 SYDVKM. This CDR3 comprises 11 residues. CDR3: CASRWADTQYF. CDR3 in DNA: TGTGCCAGCAGGTGGGCAGATACGCAGTATTTT.

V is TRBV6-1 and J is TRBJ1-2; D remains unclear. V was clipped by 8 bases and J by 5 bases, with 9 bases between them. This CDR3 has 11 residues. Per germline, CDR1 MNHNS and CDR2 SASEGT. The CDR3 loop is CASGDEYGYTF. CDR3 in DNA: TGTGCCAGCGGAGATGAGTATGGCTACACCTTC.

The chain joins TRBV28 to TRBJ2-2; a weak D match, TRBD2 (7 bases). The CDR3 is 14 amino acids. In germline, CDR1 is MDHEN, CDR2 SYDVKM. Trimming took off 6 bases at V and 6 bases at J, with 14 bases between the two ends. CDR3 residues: CASRGGGPAGELFF. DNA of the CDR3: TGTGCCAGCAGGGGCGGGGGCCCAGCCGGGGAGCTGTTTTTT.

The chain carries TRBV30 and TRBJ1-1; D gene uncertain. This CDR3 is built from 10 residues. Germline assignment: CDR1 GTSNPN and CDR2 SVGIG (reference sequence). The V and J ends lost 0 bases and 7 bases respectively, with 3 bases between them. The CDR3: CAWSVVEAFF. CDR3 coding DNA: TGTGCCTGGAGTGTAGTTGAAGCTTTCTTT.

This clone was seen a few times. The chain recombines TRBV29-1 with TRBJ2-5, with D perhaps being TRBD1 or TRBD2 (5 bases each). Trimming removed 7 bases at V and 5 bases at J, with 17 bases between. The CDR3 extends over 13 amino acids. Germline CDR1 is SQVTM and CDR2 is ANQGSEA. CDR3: CSAAPGPWETQYF. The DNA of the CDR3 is TGCAGCGCCGCTCCGGGACCATGGGAGACCCAGTACTTC.

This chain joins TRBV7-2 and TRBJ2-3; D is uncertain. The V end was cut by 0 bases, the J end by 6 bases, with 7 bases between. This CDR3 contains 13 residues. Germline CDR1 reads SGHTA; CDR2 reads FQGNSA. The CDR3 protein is CASSLASGDTQYF. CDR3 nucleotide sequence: TGTGCCAGCAGCTTAGCTTCGGGCGATACGCAGTATTTT. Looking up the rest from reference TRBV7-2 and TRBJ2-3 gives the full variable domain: GAGVSQSPSNKVTEKGKDVELRCDPISGHTALYWYRQSLGQGLEFLIYFQGNSAPDKSGLPSDRFSAERTGGSVSTLTIQRTQQEDSAVYLCASSLASGDTQYFGPGTRLTVL.

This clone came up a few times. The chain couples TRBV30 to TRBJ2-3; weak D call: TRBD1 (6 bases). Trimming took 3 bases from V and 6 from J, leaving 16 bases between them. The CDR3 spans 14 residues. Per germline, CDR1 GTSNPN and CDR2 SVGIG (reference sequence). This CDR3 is CAWSGAGTTDTQYF. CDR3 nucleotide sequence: TGTGCCTGGAGCGGTGCCGGGACAACCGATACGCAGTATTTT.

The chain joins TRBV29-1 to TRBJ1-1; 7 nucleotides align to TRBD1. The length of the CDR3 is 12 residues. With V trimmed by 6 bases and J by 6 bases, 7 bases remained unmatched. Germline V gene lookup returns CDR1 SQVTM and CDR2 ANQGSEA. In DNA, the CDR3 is TGCAGCGTCCAAACTGACAGGGCTGAAGCTTTCTTT. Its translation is CSVQTDRAEAFF.

This CDR3 is CASSQPRREQYF. DNA for the CDR3: TGTGCCAGCAGTCAACCCCGTCGGGAGCAGTACTTC. The V gene is TRBV6-6, the J gene TRBJ2-7; no firm D call. The CDR3 is 12 residues long. Trimming left V 5 bases short and J 7 bases short, with 12 bases between. Germline assignment: CDR1 MNHNY and CDR2 SVGAGI (reference sequence).

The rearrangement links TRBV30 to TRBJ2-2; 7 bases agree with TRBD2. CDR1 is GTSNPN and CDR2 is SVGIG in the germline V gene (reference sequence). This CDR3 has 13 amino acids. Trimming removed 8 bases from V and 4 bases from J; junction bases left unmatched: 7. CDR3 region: CARGGVGTGELFF. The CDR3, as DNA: TGTGCCCGTGGGGGGGTTGGCACCGGGGAGCTGTTTTTT.

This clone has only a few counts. The CDR3 sequence: CASSQVRQGWYEQFF. CDR3 DNA: TGTGCCAGCAGCCAAGTGAGACAGGGGTGGTATGAGCAGTTCTTC. The chain is built from TRBV14 and TRBJ2-1, with TRBD1 matching over 8 bases. Germline trimming cut 1 base from V and 8 bases from J; bases unmatched to any gene: 7. This CDR3 spans 15 amino acids. The germline CDR1 and CDR2 sequences are SGHDN and FVKESK.

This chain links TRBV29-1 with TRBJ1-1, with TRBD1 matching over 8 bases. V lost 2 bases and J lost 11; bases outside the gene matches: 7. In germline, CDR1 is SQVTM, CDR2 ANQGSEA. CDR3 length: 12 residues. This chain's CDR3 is CSVEPGGKGAFF. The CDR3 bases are TGCAGCGTTGAACCAGGGGGCAAAGGGGCTTTCTTT.

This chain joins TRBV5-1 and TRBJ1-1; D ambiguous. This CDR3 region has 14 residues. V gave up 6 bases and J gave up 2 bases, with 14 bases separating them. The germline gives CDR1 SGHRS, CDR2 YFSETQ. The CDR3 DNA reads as TGCGCCAGCATCCCCGGGTCGGGTAACACTGAAGCTTTCTTT. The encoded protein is CASIPGSGNTEAFF.

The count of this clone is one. DNA of the CDR3: TGCAGCGTTCTGAGAGATAACACTGGGGGCTACACCTTC. The encoded protein is CSVLRDNTGGYTF. The chain joins TRBV29-1 to TRBJ1-2; D unclear. This CDR3 is built from 13 residues. Germline assignment: CDR1 SQVTM and CDR2 ANQGSEA. The V and J ends lost 5 bases and 8 bases respectively, with 18 bases between them.